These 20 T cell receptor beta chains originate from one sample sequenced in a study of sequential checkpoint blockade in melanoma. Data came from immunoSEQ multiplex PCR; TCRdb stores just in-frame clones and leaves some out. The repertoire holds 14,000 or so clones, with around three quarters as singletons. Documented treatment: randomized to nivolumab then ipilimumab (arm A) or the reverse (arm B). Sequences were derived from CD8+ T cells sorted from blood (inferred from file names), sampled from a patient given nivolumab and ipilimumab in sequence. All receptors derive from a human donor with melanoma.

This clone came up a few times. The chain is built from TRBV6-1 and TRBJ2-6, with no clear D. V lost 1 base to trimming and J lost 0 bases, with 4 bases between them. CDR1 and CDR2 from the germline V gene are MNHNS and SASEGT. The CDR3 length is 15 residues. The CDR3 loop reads CASSEVYSGANVLTF. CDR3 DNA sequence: TGTGCCAGCAGTGAAGTTTACTCTGGGGCCAACGTCCTGACTTTC.

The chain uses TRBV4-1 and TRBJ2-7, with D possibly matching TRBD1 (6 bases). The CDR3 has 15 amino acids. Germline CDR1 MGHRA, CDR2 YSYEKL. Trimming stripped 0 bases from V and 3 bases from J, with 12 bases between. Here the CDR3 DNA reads TGCGCCAGCAGCCAAGAGCCAGGGGAAGGCTACGAGCAGTACTTC. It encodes CASSQEPGEGYEQYF.

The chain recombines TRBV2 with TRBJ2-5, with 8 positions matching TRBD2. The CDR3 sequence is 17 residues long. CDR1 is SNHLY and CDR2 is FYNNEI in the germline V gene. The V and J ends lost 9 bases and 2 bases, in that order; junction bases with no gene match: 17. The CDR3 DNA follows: TGTGCCAGAAGCAAGCCCTCAGCGGGGGCCGGACAAGAGACCCAGTACTTC. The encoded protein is CARSKPSAGAGQETQYF.

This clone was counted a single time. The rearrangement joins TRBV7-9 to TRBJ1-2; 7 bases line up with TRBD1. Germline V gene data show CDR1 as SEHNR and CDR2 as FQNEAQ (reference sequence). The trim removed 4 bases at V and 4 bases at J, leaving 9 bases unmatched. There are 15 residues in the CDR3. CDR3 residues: CASSSPGQLTYGYTF. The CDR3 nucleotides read TGTGCCAGCAGCTCACCGGGACAGTTAACCTATGGCTACACCTTC.

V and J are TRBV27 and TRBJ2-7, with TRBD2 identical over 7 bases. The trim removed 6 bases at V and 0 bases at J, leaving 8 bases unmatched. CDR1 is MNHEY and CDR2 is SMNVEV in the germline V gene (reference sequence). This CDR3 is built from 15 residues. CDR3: CASRGGGGPSYEQYF. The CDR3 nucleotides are TGTGCCAGCAGGGGTGGGGGGGGTCCCTCCTACGAGCAGTACTTC.

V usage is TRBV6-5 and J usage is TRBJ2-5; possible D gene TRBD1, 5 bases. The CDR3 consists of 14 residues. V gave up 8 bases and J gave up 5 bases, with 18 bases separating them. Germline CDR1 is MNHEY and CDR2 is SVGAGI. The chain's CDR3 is CASGPGPGLETQYF. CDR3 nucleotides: TGTGCCAGCGGCCCTGGACCAGGGTTGGAGACCCAGTACTTC.

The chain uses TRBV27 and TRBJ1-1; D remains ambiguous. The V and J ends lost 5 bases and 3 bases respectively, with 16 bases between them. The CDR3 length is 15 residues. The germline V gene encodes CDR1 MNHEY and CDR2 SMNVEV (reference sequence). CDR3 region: CASSPGRGPYTEAFF. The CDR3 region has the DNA TGTGCCAGCAGTCCGGGGAGAGGACCGTACACTGAAGCTTTCTTT.

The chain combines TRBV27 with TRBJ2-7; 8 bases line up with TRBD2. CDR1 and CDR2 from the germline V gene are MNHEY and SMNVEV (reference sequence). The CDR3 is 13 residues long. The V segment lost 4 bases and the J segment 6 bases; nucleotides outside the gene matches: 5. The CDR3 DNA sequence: TGTGCCAGCAGTTGGAGCGGGAGCGTCGAGCAGTACTTC. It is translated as CASSWSGSVEQYF.

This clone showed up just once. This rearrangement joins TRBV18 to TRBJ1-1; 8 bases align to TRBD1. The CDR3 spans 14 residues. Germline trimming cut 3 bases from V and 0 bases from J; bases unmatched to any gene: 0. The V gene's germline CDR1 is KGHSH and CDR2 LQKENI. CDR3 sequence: CASSPDRVNTEAFF. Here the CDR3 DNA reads TGTGCCAGCTCACCGGACAGGGTGAACACTGAAGCTTTCTTT.

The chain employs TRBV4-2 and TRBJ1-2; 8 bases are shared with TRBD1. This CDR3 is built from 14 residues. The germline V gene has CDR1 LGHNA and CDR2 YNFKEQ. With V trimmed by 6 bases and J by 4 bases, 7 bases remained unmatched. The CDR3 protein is CASRARGTGYGYTF. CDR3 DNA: TGTGCCAGCAGGGCAAGGGGGACAGGCTATGGCTACACCTTC.

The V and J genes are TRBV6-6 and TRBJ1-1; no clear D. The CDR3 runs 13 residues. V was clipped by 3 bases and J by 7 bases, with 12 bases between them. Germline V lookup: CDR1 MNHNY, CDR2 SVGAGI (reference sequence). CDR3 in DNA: TGTGCCAGCAGTTATCTCGCGGGGTTTGAAGCTTTCTTT. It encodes CASSYLAGFEAFF.

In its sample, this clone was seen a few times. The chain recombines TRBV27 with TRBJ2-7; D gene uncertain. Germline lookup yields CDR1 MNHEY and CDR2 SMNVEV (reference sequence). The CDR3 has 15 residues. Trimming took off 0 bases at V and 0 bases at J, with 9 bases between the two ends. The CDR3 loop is CASSLSYSSSYEQYF. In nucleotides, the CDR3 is TGTGCCAGCAGTTTATCTTACAGTAGCTCCTACGAGCAGTACTTC.

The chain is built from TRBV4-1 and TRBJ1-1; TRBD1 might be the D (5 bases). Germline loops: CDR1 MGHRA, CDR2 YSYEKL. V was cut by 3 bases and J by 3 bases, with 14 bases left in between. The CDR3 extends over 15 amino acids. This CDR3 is CASSQERQTHTEAFF. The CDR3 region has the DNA TGCGCCAGCAGCCAGGAGAGACAGACCCACACTGAAGCTTTCTTT.

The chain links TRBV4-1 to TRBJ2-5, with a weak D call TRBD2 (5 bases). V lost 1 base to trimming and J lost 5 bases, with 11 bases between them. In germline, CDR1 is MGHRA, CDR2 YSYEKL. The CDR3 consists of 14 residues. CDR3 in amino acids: CASSQGAGEETQYF. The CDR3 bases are TGCGCCAGCAGCCAAGGGGCCGGGGAGGAGACCCAGTACTTC.

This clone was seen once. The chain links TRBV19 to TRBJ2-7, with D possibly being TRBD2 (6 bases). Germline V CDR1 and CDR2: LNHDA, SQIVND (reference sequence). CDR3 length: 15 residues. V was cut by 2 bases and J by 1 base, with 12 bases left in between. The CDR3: CASSIFGGPSYEQYF. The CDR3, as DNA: TGTGCCAGTAGTATATTCGGGGGACCATCCTACGAGCAGTACTTC. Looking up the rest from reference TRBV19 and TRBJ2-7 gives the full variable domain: DGGITQSPKYLFRKEGQNVTLSCEQNLNHDAMYWYRQDPGQGLRLIYYSQIVNDFQKGDIAEGYSVSREKKESFPLTVTSAQKNPTAFYLCASSIFGGPSYEQYFGPGTRLTVT.

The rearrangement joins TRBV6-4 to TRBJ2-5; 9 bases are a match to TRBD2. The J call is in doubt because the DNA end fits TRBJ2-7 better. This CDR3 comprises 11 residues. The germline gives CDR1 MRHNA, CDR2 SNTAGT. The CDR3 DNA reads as TGTGCCCGTAGCGGGAGTTACGAGCAGTACTTC. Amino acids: CARSGSYEQYF.

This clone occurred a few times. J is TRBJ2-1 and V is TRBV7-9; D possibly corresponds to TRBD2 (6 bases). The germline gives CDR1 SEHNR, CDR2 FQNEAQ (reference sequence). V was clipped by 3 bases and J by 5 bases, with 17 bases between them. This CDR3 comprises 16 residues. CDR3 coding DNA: TGTGCCAGCAGCTTGGAGGGGTATCAAGTGAACAATGAGCAGTTCTTC. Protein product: CASSLEGYQVNNEQFF.

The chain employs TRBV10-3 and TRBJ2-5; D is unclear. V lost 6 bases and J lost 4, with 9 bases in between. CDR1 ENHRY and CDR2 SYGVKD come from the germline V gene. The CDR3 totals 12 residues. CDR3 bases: TGTGCCATCAGATCGCCAGGAGAGACCCAGTACTTC. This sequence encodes CAIRSPGETQYF.

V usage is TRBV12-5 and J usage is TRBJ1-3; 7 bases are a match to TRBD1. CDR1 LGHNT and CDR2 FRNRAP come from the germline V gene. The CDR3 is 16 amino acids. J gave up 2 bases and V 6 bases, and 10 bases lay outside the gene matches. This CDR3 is CASGLDRSFPGNTIYF. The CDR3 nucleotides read TGTGCTAGTGGACTGGACAGGTCCTTCCCTGGAAACACCATATATTTT.

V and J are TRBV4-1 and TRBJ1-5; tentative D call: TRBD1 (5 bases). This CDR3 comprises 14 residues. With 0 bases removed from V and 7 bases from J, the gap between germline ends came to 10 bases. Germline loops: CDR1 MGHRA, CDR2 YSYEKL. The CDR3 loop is CASSQEGADQPQHF. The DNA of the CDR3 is TGCGCCAGCAGCCAAGAAGGGGCAGACCAGCCCCAGCATTTT.